A selection of T cell receptor beta chains follows, all from one sample in a study of shared clonotypes between healthy human individuals. Using immunoSEQ multiplex PCR, the repertoire was profiled, and TCRdb retains in-frame clones only, with some absent. Of about 680,000 clones listed, less than 80% are singletons. The sample consisted of memory CD4+ T cells sorted from blood. These receptors all stem from a woman in her thirties in good health. Both conserved end residues are part of each CDR3. The order of the fields is CDR3 protein, CDR3 DNA, V gene, J gene, clone size, D gene. The D gene is left open where the match is weak. Expanded clones are given a class, and other clones once, few, many or no size at all.

CASRYSGRISGELFF	TGTGCCAGTAGATATAGCGGGAGGATTTCCGGGGAGCTGTTTTTT	TRBV19	TRBJ2-2	.	TRBD2
CASSQMGLAGGFSEQFF	TGCGCCAGCAGCCAAATGGGACTAGCGGGAGGGTTTAGTGAGCAGTTCTTC	TRBV4-1	TRBJ2-1	.	TRBD2
CASSFARDRGYYEQYF	TGTGCCAGCAGCTTTGCCCGGGACAGGGGGTACTACGAGCAGTACTTC	TRBV5-6	TRBJ2-7	.	TRBD1
CASSFRRVGPFEQYF	TGTGCCAGCAGCTTTCGGCGAGTGGGACCCTTCGAGCAGTACTTC	TRBV5-6	TRBJ2-7	.	.
CASGLTGTFQTGELFF	TGTGCCAGCGGCTTAACCGGGACTTTCCAAACCGGGGAGCTGTTTTTT	TRBV9	TRBJ2-2	few	.
CASSLAGSLSGNTIYF	TGCGCCAGCAGCTTAGCTGGTTCACTCTCTGGAAACACCATATATTTT	TRBV5-1	TRBJ1-3	few	.
CASSLDWDRETQYF	TGTGCCAGCAGCTTAGATTGGGACAGGGAGACCCAGTACTTC	TRBV7-2	TRBJ2-5	.	TRBD1
CASSSVGTGRNEKLFF	TGTGCCAGCAGTTCCGTGGGGACAGGGCGTAATGAAAAACTGTTTTTT	TRBV6-5	TRBJ1-4	.	TRBD1
CASSERDKKRVQPQHF	TGTGCCAGCAGTGAACGGGACAAAAAAAGGGTTCAGCCCCAGCATTTT	TRBV2	TRBJ1-5	.	.
CASSGQTIRDEQFF	TGTGCCAGCAGCGGCCAAACTATCCGGGATGAGCAGTTCTTC	TRBV7-9	TRBJ2-1	.	.
CASSQLVFLFF	TGCGCCAGCAGCCAACTAGTGTTTCTGTTCTTC	TRBV4-1	TRBJ2-1	.	.
CASSEKQATGELFF	TGTGCCAGCAGTGAAAAACAGGCCACCGGGGAGCTGTTTTTT	TRBV2	TRBJ2-2	.	.
CASSSYSRAGGVEQFF	TGTGCCAGCAGTTCATATTCCCGGGCAGGGGGCGTTGAGCAGTTCTTC	TRBV28	TRBJ2-1	.	TRBD1
CASSKVRTSGRWNEQYF	TGTGCCAGCAGCAAAGTTCGAACTAGCGGGAGGTGGAACGAGCAGTACTTC	TRBV21-1	TRBJ2-7	.	.
CASSLVGSASSGNTIYF	TGTGCCAGCAGCTTGGTAGGTTCGGCCAGCTCTGGAAACACCATATATTTT	TRBV5-4	TRBJ1-3	.	.
CASSLAGSSNQPQHF	TGTGCCAGCAGTTTAGCAGGTTCCAGCAATCAGCCCCAGCATTTT	TRBV28	TRBJ1-5	.	.
CASSLVAGFSNQPQHF	TGTGCCAGCAGCTTAGTTGCAGGGTTTAGCAATCAGCCCCAGCATTTT	TRBV7-2	TRBJ1-5	.	.
CASSMRLAGDNEQFF	TGTGCCAGCAGTATGCGACTAGCGGGGGACAATGAGCAGTTCTTC	TRBV2	TRBJ2-1	.	TRBD2
CAIRRGQDEKLFF	TGTGCCATCCGGAGGGGACAAGACGAAAAACTGTTTTTT	TRBV10-3	TRBJ1-4	.	.
CASRAQGASTDTQYF	TGTGCCAGCAGAGCGCAGGGGGCGAGTACAGATACGCAGTATTTT	TRBV2	TRBJ2-3	.	TRBD1
CASSLVGGGFFETTDTQYF	TGTGCCAGCAGCTTAGTCGGGGGAGGCTTCTTCGAAACCACAGATACGCAGTATTTT	TRBV11-2	TRBJ2-3	.	.
CASRGQTQETQYF	TGTGCCAGCAGAGGACAGACACAAGAGACCCAGTACTTC	TRBV6-5	TRBJ2-5	.	.
CATGPDRGKGETQYF	TGTGCCACCGGACCGGACAGGGGTAAAGGGGAGACCCAGTACTTC	TRBV15	TRBJ2-5	.	TRBD1
CASSRLGQGGTDTQYF	TGCGCCAGCAGCCGTCTCGGGCAGGGGGGAACAGATACGCAGTATTTT	TRBV4-1	TRBJ2-3	.	.
CASSQSLQERYTF	TGTGCCAGCAGCCAATCTTTACAGGAGCGCTACACCTTC	TRBV16	TRBJ1-2	.	.
CASSSGTSVYSEQFF	TGCGCCAGCAGCTCCGGGACTAGCGTTTATAGTGAGCAGTTCTTC	TRBV5-1	TRBJ2-1	.	TRBD2
CASSFQGARNQPQHF	TGTGCCAGCAGTTTCCAGGGGGCGCGCAATCAGCCCCAGCATTTT	TRBV28	TRBJ1-5	.	TRBD1
CASSLSSLDEQFF	TGTGCCAGCTCACTCTCTAGCCTAGATGAGCAGTTCTTC	TRBV18	TRBJ2-1	.	.
CASRDGSGANVLTF	TGTGCCAGCAGAGATGGGTCTGGGGCCAACGTCCTGACTTTC	TRBV28	TRBJ2-6	.	.
CASSPLGGAVGYTF	TGTGCCAGCAGCCCCCTCGGGGGGGCAGTAGGCTACACCTTC	TRBV7-8	TRBJ1-2	.	.
CASSDGGAGQPQHF	TGTGCCAGCAGTGACGGGGGCGCGGGACAGCCCCAGCATTTT	TRBV2	TRBJ1-5	.	.
CASSYQDTGELFF	TGTGCCAGCAGTTACCAGGACACCGGGGAGCTGTTTTTT	TRBV6-5	TRBJ2-2	.	.
CASSQVQGAPEAFF	TGCGCCAGCAGCCAAGTCCAGGGGGCGCCTGAAGCTTTCTTT	TRBV4-1	TRBJ1-1	.	TRBD1
CASNPPPTETYEQYF	TGTGCCAGCAACCCCCCCCCTACAGAAACCTACGAGCAGTACTTC	TRBV6-4	TRBJ2-7	.	.
CASRGTGVHEQYF	TGTGCCAGCCGCGGGACAGGGGTCCACGAGCAGTACTTC	TRBV21-1	TRBJ2-7	few	.
CASMRDTEAFF	TGTGCCAGCATGAGGGACACTGAAGCTTTCTTT	TRBV11-2	TRBJ1-1	.	.
CASSIGHSTDTQYF	TGTGCCAGCAGCATAGGACACAGCACAGATACGCAGTATTTT	TRBV7-2	TRBJ2-3	.	.
CASSAREAGDTQYF	TGTGCCAGCAGTGCCAGGGAGGCGGGAGATACGCAGTATTTT	TRBV6-1	TRBJ2-3	.	.
CASSQAGAGIIYEQYF	TGTGCCAGCAGCCAGGCCGGAGCGGGGATTATCTACGAGCAGTACTTC	TRBV4-2	TRBJ2-7	.	TRBD2
CASSFLSSGRAWQFF	TGTGCCAGCAGTTTCCTCTCTAGCGGGAGGGCATGGCAGTTCTTC	TRBV28	TRBJ2-1	.	TRBD2
CASRGYKTDTQYF	TGTGCCAGCCGCGGCTATAAGACAGATACGCAGTATTTT	TRBV6-5	TRBJ2-3	.	.
CASKLGHSGANVLTF	TGTGCCAGCAAACTAGGGCACTCTGGGGCCAACGTCCTGACTTTC	TRBV6-5	TRBJ2-6	.	.
CASSLLATDNEQFF	TGCGCCAGCAGCTTGTTAGCGACTGACAATGAGCAGTTCTTC	TRBV5-1	TRBJ2-1	.	.
CAWGDRGYGYTF	TGTGCCTGGGGCGACAGGGGCTATGGCTACACCTTC	TRBV30	TRBJ1-2	.	TRBD1
CASSLSPLTEAFF	TGTGCCAGCAGTTTAAGCCCCTTAACTGAAGCTTTCTTT	TRBV27	TRBJ1-1	many	.
CASSLLRTGVTEAFF	TGCGCCAGCAGCTTGTTACGGACAGGGGTTACTGAAGCTTTCTTT	TRBV5-1	TRBJ1-1	few	TRBD1
CASSSRSPGQGGNSPLHF	TGCGCCAGCAGCTCCCGCTCACCGGGACAGGGGGGTAATTCACCCCTCCACTTT	TRBV5-1	TRBJ1-6	.	TRBD1
CSVEEVAGFRGETQYF	TGCAGCGTTGAAGAGGTGGCGGGATTTAGAGGGGAGACCCAGTACTTC	TRBV29-1	TRBJ2-5	.	.
CANNYGVGMNTEAFF	TGTGCCAATAATTACGGGGTCGGTATGAACACTGAAGCTTTCTTT	TRBV7-2	TRBJ1-1	.	.
CASSSQGVDTGELFF	TGTGCCAGCAGTTCTCAGGGAGTGGACACCGGGGAGCTGTTTTTT	TRBV28	TRBJ2-2	.	.
CASSERGTGSGYTF	TGTGCCAGCAGCGAAAGGGGGACAGGGTCTGGCTACACCTTC	TRBV7-9	TRBJ1-2	once	TRBD1
CASSLRTALAKNIQYF	TGTGCCAGCAGCTTGCGGACAGCACTAGCCAAAAACATTCAGTACTTC	TRBV5-4	TRBJ2-4	once	.
CASSKPGQVNNEQFF	TGCGCCAGCAGCAAACCGGGACAGGTTAACAATGAGCAGTTCTTC	TRBV5-1	TRBJ2-1	.	TRBD1
CASRISVYGYTF	TGTGCCAGCCGTATATCGGTCTATGGCTACACCTTC	TRBV28	TRBJ1-2	.	.
CASTGEVTDTQYF	TGTGCCAGCACAGGGGAGGTGACAGATACGCAGTATTTT	TRBV28	TRBJ2-3	.	.
CASSLDGIGAFF	TGTGCCAGCAGCTTAGACGGGATCGGAGCTTTCTTT	TRBV7-9	TRBJ1-1	few	.